The 9 T cell receptor beta chains below all came from one sample that was sequenced in a study of blood T cell repertoires in COVID-19. The table came from immunoSEQ multiplex PCR; TCRdb's copy has only in-frame clones and leaves some out. The data hold about 400,000 clones, with roughly 90% observed a single time. Sequenced sample: PBMCs or T cells enriched from blood (not recorded which). These receptors were obtained from a woman in her thirties or forties with acute COVID-19.

The chain joins TRBV7-4 to TRBJ2-5; D is possibly TRBD2 (5 bases). The CDR3 is 14 amino acids. The V gene lost 4 bases and the J gene lost 1 base, with 10 bases spanning the gap. CDR1 is SGHVT and CDR2 is SQSDAQ in the germline V gene. As DNA, the CDR3 is TGTGCCAGCAGCTCCGGACTTTTCCAAGAGACCCAGTACTTC. Protein sequence: CASSSGLFQETQYF.

The V call is TRBV30, the J call TRBJ2-7; weak D call: TRBD1 (6 bases). Germline lookup yields CDR1 GTSNPN and CDR2 SVGIG (reference sequence). This CDR3 region has 13 residues. V was cut by 8 bases and J by 7 bases, with 21 bases left in between. CDR3 region: CAGVVGSGDEQYF. The DNA for the CDR3 is TGTGCCGGGGTGGTGGGGTCAGGGGATGAGCAGTACTTC.

This chain links TRBV30 with TRBJ1-2; the match to TRBD1 covers 9 bases. Germline trimming cut 2 bases from V and 1 base from J; bases unmatched to any gene: 2. This CDR3 is built from 14 residues. CDR1 and CDR2 from the germline V gene are GTSNPN and SVGIG (reference sequence). The CDR3 spells CAWSPGQGNYGYTF. The DNA of the CDR3 is TGTGCCTGGAGTCCGGGACAGGGTAACTATGGCTACACCTTC.

CDR3 nucleotide sequence: TGTGCCAGCAGCTCGCCCCAGGGTCAAGAGACCCAGTACTTC. Residues: CASSSPQGQETQYF. J is TRBJ2-5 and V is TRBV5-6, with D tentatively TRBD1 (5 bases). The CDR3 length is 14 residues. Germline V gives CDR1 SGHDT, CDR2 YYEEEE. The germline V and J ends were trimmed by 3 bases and 2 bases, with 11 bases remaining between them.

The chain uses TRBV29-1 and TRBJ2-3; D possibly corresponds to TRBD2 (6 bases). CDR1 SQVTM and CDR2 ANQGSEA come from the germline V gene. The CDR3 has 13 residues. V lost 4 bases and J 5 bases, leaving 13 bases between the germline ends. The CDR3: CSVVGGVIDTQYF. The CDR3 coding sequence is TGCAGCGTTGTGGGCGGGGTAATAGATACGCAGTATTTT.

The rearrangement links TRBV30 to TRBJ1-4; a weak D match, TRBD1 (6 bases). The V end was cut by 1 base, the J end by 7 bases, with 13 bases between. Germline V gene data show CDR1 as GTSNPN and CDR2 as SVGIG (reference sequence). This CDR3 has 14 amino acids. The CDR3 coding sequence is TGTGCCTGGAGTGAGGGGCAGGGGATTGAAAAACTGTTTTTT. Protein: CAWSEGQGIEKLFF.

The chain combines TRBV27 with TRBJ1-1, with 9 nucleotides matching TRBD1. Looked up from germline, CDR1 is MNHEY and CDR2 is SMNVEV (reference sequence). J lost 6 bases, V lost 2 bases, and 7 bases had no gene match. The CDR3 consists of 15 residues. DNA for the CDR3: TGTGCCAGCAGTTTAATGGGACAGGGATTGTCTGAAGCTTTCTTT. This codes for CASSLMGQGLSEAFF.

This chain connects TRBV7-8 to TRBJ1-2, with TRBD1 identical over 7 bases. Germline CDR1 and CDR2: SGHVS and FQNEAQ. CDR3 length: 17 amino acids. J was trimmed by 0 bases and V by 0 bases; bases with no gene match: 7. This CDR3 reads CASSLAPTGRPNYGYTF. DNA for the CDR3: TGTGCCAGCAGCTTAGCCCCGACAGGGAGGCCTAACTATGGCTACACCTTC.

V and J are TRBV27 and TRBJ1-1; 11 bases fit TRBD1. Germline V gene sequence: CDR1 MNHEY, CDR2 SMNVEV (reference sequence). The CDR3 sequence is 12 residues long. Trimming took 8 bases from V and 5 from J; bases not matched to a gene: 1. In DNA, the CDR3 is TGTGCCAGCGGGGACAGGGGGACTGAAGCTTTCTTT. This gives the protein CASGDRGTEAFF.